This T cell receptor (beta chain) was captured in a study of neoadjuvant anti-PD-1 for oral cavity cancer. This CDR3 spans 11 amino acids. Germline loops: CDR1 WSHSY, CDR2 SAAADI. V dropped 8 bases and J dropped 2 bases, with 7 bases sitting between them. Remarks on this clone: Its antigen is unidentified.

This table comes from immunoSEQ multiplex PCR, and its TCRdb copy is limited to in-frame clones, with some not included. The data hold approximately 6,900 clones, with roughly 70% observed a single time. Notes on the study in general: TCR analyses covered only three patients per response group.

This sequence originates from a person aged 40 to 85 with oral cavity squamous cell carcinoma. The genes are TRBV10-2 and TRBJ2-7, with a possible D match to TRBD1 (6 bases). The sample here was PBMCs, taken before nivolumab (anti-PD-1) treatment. CDR3 sequence reads: CASGQTYEQYF. The CDR3 DNA sequence: TGCGCCAGCGGACAGACCTACGAGCAGTACTTC.